This T cell receptor beta chain appears in the sequencing data of a study of neurological immune-mediated disorders. Study-wide results and limits: Across subjects, no CDR3 amino acid sequence appeared in expanded clones of more than one subject, a finding that suggested private repertoires in all groups.

This clonotype has at least ten counts. The antigen is undetermined. cDNA synthesis was performed by 5'RACE with 10-nucleotide random UMIs. TCRdb analysed the 5' RACE reads with MiXCR anew, one entry per CDR3 protein. The sample lists about 92,000 distinct CDR3 sequences, roughly 3.3% seen once, with 2.5% to 3% in the top ten. Germline values: CDR1 SEHNR, CDR2 FQNEAQ (reference sequence). Between the trimmed V and J ends, which lost 8 bases and 0 bases, there was a span of 10 bases. The CDR3 loop spans 13 amino acids. The unsorted libraries were made from 2 million PBMCs kept at -80 C. Sequencing was carried out using PBMCs. The receptor was isolated from a woman between 50 and 59 years old with multiple sclerosis. The V call is TRBV7-9, the J call TRBJ1-1; no reliable D call. The CDR3 DNA reads as TGTGCCAGCTCCATCGGGATGAACACTGAAGCTTTCTTT. It is translated as CASSIGMNTEAFF.